The clone carrying this TCR beta chain was detected a few times. What it recognizes is unknown. Sorting of CD4+ naive, central memory, regulatory and stem cell-like memory cells was performed via CD45RO/CCR7/CD25/CD127/CD95/CD27. Per the germline V gene, CDR1 is SNHLY and CDR2 is FYNNEI. The CDR3 spans 15 residues. V was clipped by 6 bases and J by 0 bases, with 14 bases between them. This sample is drawn from a study of beta chain features in type 1 diabetes. Study at large: Taken together, all samples contributed fewer than 110 million examined sorted cells. The study, taken as a whole, reports: The study found moderately but significantly shorter TCRB CDR3s in all four CD4+ subsets of Type 1 diabetes patients.

The sequenced template was cDNA made from the entire isolated RNA. Here immunoSEQ multiplex PCR was the method, and the copy in TCRdb shows in-frame clones only, minus some. The sample consists of around 600,000 clones, over 10% of them appearing once. The chain carries TRBV2 and TRBJ1-1; D not resolved. The receptor was derived from a man in his thirties or forties with type 1 diabetes. Sequencing was performed on naive CD4+ T cells from blood. The CDR3 reads CASSETTAMNTEAFF. For the CDR3, the DNA is TGTGCCAGCAGCGAAACAACGGCAATGAACACTGAAGCTTTCTTT.